This TCR beta chain came from a study of control samples from healthy donors and cancer patients. Trimming shortened V by 4 bases and J by 11 bases, and 12 bases separated the two germline ends. Germline CDR1 is SGDLS and CDR2 is YYNGEE. The length of the CDR3 is 12 residues. TCRdb's table, derived via immunoSEQ multiplex PCR, lists solely in-frame clones and lacks some. The sample lists 150,000 or so clones; almost 90% were seen once. Sequences were obtained from blood. This clonotype was sampled from a woman younger than 45 in good health. J is TRBJ1-4 and V is TRBV9, with D possibly matching TRBD1 (5 bases). The CDR3 reads CASSPDGAKLFF. CDR3 sequence (DNA): TGTGCCAGCAGCCCGGACGGGGCGAAACTGTTTTTT.